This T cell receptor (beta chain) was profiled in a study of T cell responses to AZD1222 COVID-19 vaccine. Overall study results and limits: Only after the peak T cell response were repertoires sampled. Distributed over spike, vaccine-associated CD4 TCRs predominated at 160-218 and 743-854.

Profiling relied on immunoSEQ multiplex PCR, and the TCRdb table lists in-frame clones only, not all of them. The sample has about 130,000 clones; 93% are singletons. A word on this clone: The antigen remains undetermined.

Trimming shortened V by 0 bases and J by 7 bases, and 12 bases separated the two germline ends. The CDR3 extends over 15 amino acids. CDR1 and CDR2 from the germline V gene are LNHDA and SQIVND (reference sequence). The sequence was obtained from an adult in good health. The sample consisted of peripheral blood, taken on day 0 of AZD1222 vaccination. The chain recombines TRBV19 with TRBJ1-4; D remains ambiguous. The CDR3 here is CASSIDRGITEKLFF. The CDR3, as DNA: TGTGCCAGTAGTATAGATCGTGGCATTACTGAAAAACTGTTTTTT.